This T cell receptor (beta chain) originates from a study of T cell responses to AZD1222 COVID-19 vaccine. The protocol was immunoSEQ multiplex PCR, while the TCRdb copy is restricted to in-frame clones and leaves out a portion. The sample shows about 130,000 clones, just over 85% of them seen only once. Details on this clone: What it recognizes is unknown.

Whole-study findings and limits: Most donors were white British and more were female, and clonal diversity was possibly underestimated. Only a handful of AZD1222 recipients were seropositive at baseline.

The CDR3 is made up of 14 amino acids. Trimming shortened V by 5 bases and J by 3 bases, and 10 bases separated the two germline ends. The germline V gene has CDR1 LNHDA and CDR2 SQIVND (reference sequence). The TCR sequence derives from an adult in good health. The genes are TRBV19 and TRBJ2-2; either TRBD1 or TRBD2 may fit D (5 bases each). The sequencing used peripheral blood, collected on day 0 of AZD1222 vaccination. Written as DNA, the CDR3 is TGTGCCAGTAGTCGGGGCAGGGACACCGGGGAGCTGTTTTTT. Encoded protein: CASSRGRDTGELFF.